This TCR beta chain derives from a study of blood T cell repertoires in COVID-19. This clone showed up just once. Germline V gives CDR1 GTSNPN, CDR2 SVGIG (reference sequence). The CDR3 loop spans 12 amino acids. After removal of 3 bases from V and 9 bases from J, the junction contained 4 bases not matched to a gene. The table came from immunoSEQ multiplex PCR; TCRdb's copy has only in-frame clones and leaves some out. The data contain roughly 390,000 clones, approximately 87% of them singletons. The V and J genes are TRBV30 and TRBJ2-3; TRBD1 agrees at 9 bases. The specimen sequenced was peripheral blood. The receptor's source is a woman in her 30s with COVID-19, enrolled during active disease. The CDR3 DNA reads TGTGCCTGGAGCACAGGGGGCCGGACGCAGTATTTT. This gives the protein CAWSTGGRTQYF.